A selection of T cell receptor beta chains follows, all from one sample in a study of regulatory T cells in long-lasting Graves disease. TCRdb reprocessed the multiplex PCR reads via MiXCR and lists one record per CDR3 protein. In the table there are 680,000 or so distinct CDR3 sequences, under 20% of which are singletons. This sample also appeared in a second study, on T cells in Graves' hyperthyroidism and ophthalmopathy.

Sequences were derived from peripheral blood mononuclear cells (PBMCs), sampled at new diagnosis, from a patient treated with antithyroid drugs. These receptors all stem from a woman aged 25 to 39 with Graves disease. The CDR3 runs from the conserved cysteine through the conserved F or W. Fields, in order: V gene, clone size, J gene, D gene, CDR3 protein, CDR3 DNA. The D gene is left open where the match is weak. Only part of the rows carry a size: once, few, many, or a class if the clone is expanded.

V: TRBV19; size: few; J: TRBJ2-1; D: .; CDR3: CATQLRATNEQSF; DNA: TGTGCCACCCAGTTGAGGGCGACGAATGAGCAGTCCTTC
V: TRBV5-6; size: few; J: TRBJ2-3; D: .; CDR3: CASSLLLVSSGLDTQYF; DNA: TGTGCCAGCAGCTTGCTTCTCGTTAGCTCCGGTTTGGATACGCAGTATTTT
V: TRBV7-9; size: few; J: TRBJ1-1; D: .; CDR3: CASSPMGGRGMNTEAFF; DNA: TGTGCCAGCAGCCCTATGGGTGGGAGGGGTATGAACACTGAAGCTTTCTTT
V: TRBV7-9; size: .; J: TRBJ1-2; D: .; CDR3: CASSLATGSGYTF; DNA: TGTGCCAGCAGCTTAGCCACAGGGTCGGGCTACACCTTC
V: TRBV6-2/TRBV6-3; size: .; J: TRBJ2-5; D: TRBD2; CDR3: CASSYGGTGGPGETQYF; DNA: TGTGCCAGCAGTTACGGGGGTACGGGAGGGCCTGGGGAGACCCAGTACTTC
V: TRBV29-1; size: many; J: TRBJ1-1; D: .; CDR3: CSVGEGRRMVNTEAFF; DNA: TGCAGCGTTGGAGAGGGGCGGAGGATGGTCAACACTGAAGCTTTCTTT
V: TRBV5-8; size: few; J: TRBJ2-5; D: .; CDR3: CASSLPETQYF; DNA: TGTGCCAGCAGCTTGCCAGAGACCCAGTACTTC
V: TRBV6-2/TRBV6-3; size: .; J: TRBJ2-6; D: .; CDR3: CASSYSAGAGANVLTF; DNA: TGTGCCAGCAGTTACTCGGCCGGGGCTGGGGCCAACGTCCTGACTTTC
V: TRBV28; size: few; J: TRBJ2-3; D: TRBD1; CDR3: CASKTGFIGDTQYF; DNA: TGTGCCAGCAAGACAGGGTTCATAGGAGATACGCAGTATTTT
V: TRBV28; size: many; J: TRBJ2-3; D: .; CDR3: CASSLDPARNTQYF; DNA: TGTGCCAGCAGCTTAGACCCGGCCCGGAATACGCAGTATTTT
V: TRBV18; size: many; J: TRBJ2-7; D: .; CDR3: CASSPPAATYEQYF; DNA: TGTGCCAGCTCACCACCGGCGGCTACATACGAGCAGTACTTC
V: TRBV11-1; size: .; J: TRBJ2-7; D: TRBD1; CDR3: CASRGQGTYGQYF; DNA: TGTGCCAGCAGGGGACAGGGAACCTACGGGCAGTACTTC
V: TRBV6-1; size: .; J: TRBJ2-1; D: .; CDR3: CASSEGFEQFF; DNA: TGTGCCAGCAGTGAAGGGTTTGAGCAGTTCTTC
V: TRBV12-5; size: many; J: TRBJ2-5; D: .; CDR3: CASGSDSGETQYF; DNA: TGTGCTAGTGGTTCGGACAGTGGGGAGACCCAGTACTTC
V: TRBV12-3/TRBV12-4; size: many; J: TRBJ2-1; D: TRBD1; CDR3: CASTTRGLVDEQFF; DNA: TGTGCCAGCACCACCAGGGGGTTGGTTGATGAGCAGTTCTTC
V: TRBV6-1; size: .; J: TRBJ2-4; D: .; CDR3: CASRLRVRPYQNIQYF; DNA: TGTGCCAGCAGGCTTAGAGTAAGGCCTTACCAAAACATTCAGTACTTC
V: TRBV11-2; size: many; J: TRBJ1-6; D: .; CDR3: CASSLVWEENSPLHF; DNA: TGTGCCAGCAGCTTAGTGTGGGAGGAGAATTCACCCCTCCACTTT
V: TRBV28; size: many; J: TRBJ1-2; D: .; CDR3: CASRQGQGRGYTF; DNA: TGTGCCAGCAGACAGGGTCAGGGACGAGGCTACACCTTC
V: TRBV28; size: .; J: TRBJ2-7; D: .; CDR3: CASSFDRISYEQYF; DNA: TGTGCCAGCAGTTTCGACAGAATCTCCTACGAGCAGTACTTC
V: TRBV12-3/TRBV12-4; size: many; J: TRBJ2-2; D: .; CDR3: CASSGFGGGGSGELFF; DNA: TGTGCCAGCAGTGGCTTTGGGGGAGGAGGTTCCGGGGAGCTGTTTTTT
V: TRBV3-1; size: .; J: TRBJ1-3; D: .; CDR3: CASSPWGAGGNTIYF; DNA: TGTGCCAGCAGCCCCTGGGGGGCTGGTGGAAACACCATATATTTT
V: TRBV20-1; size: many; J: TRBJ1-5; D: .; CDR3: CSARVGLSSNQPQHF; DNA: TGCAGTGCTAGAGTGGGTCTCAGCAGCAATCAGCCCCAGCATTTT
V: TRBV11-3; size: few; J: TRBJ2-7; D: .; CDR3: CASALAVTYEQYF; DNA: TGTGCCAGCGCCCTGGCAGTAACCTACGAGCAGTACTTC
V: TRBV20-1; size: few; J: TRBJ2-3; D: TRBD1; CDR3: CSARGTGAGGHF; DNA: TGCAGTGCTAGAGGAACAGGGGCCGGAGGCCATTTT
V: TRBV29-1; size: .; J: TRBJ2-7; D: .; CDR3: CSVGYFYEQYF; DNA: TGCAGCGTTGGGTACTTCTACGAGCAGTACTTC
V: TRBV27; size: many; J: TRBJ2-3; D: .; CDR3: CASSLGLPGTDTQYF; DNA: TGTGCCAGCAGTTTAGGCCTCCCGGGGACAGATACGCAGTATTTT